This T cell receptor beta chain was recovered during a study of beta chain features in type 1 diabetes. Sorting of CD4+ naive, central memory, regulatory and stem cell-like memory cells was performed via CD45RO/CCR7/CD25/CD127/CD95/CD27. For this clone: Antigen specificity is unknown.

Study-wide results and caveats: Although PCR might favor shorter templates, it would do so equally in patients and controls. Patients with type 1 diabetes showed fewer VDJ junction insertions and more deletions. Type 1 diabetes patients showed a moderate but significant shortening of TCRB CDR3s in all four CD4+ subsets.

Sequenced material consisted of expressed TCRB transcripts (all of the isolated RNA was reverse transcribed). Data came from immunoSEQ multiplex PCR; TCRdb stores just in-frame clones and leaves some out. The table has fewer than 45,000 clones, 65% to 70% seen once. Germline V CDR1 and CDR2: SQVTM, ANQGSEA. J was trimmed by 4 bases and V by 5 bases; bases with no gene match: 9. CDR3 length: 15 residues. The sequenced sample was Tregs from blood. V and J are TRBV29-1 and TRBJ1-1, with TRBD1 matching over 11 bases. The sequence was obtained from a man aged 30-40 years with type 1 diabetes. Some clones in this sample may be carry-over from other donors' samples. CDR3 coding DNA: TGCAGCGTTAAGGGACAGGGGGGAAGAGGCACTGAAGCTTTCTTT. Amino acids: CSVKGQGGRGTEAFF.